The rows below give T cell receptor beta chains drawn from one sample of a study of cytomegalovirus exposure and HLA in healthy donors. The method was immunoSEQ multiplex PCR; TCRdb's version includes in-frame clones alone and lacks a portion of them. The sample carries over 200,000 clones, around 70% recorded once. Input material: PBMCs. These receptors came from a man aged 40-55 years in good health and CMV-seropositive. Each CDR3 is given with its conserved first and last residue. The order of the fields is V gene, CDR3 length, D gene, J gene, clone size, CDR3 DNA, CDR3 protein. A D gene is named only where the DNA matches it firmly. The size of a clone is reported for some rows only, either as once, few or many, or as a class for expanded clones.

TRBV7-4	15	TRBD2	TRBJ2-7	.	TGTGCCCCACCCGGATTCGGGGGGGTAAACTACGAGCAGTACTTC	CAPPGFGGVNYEQYF
TRBV6-4	15	TRBD1	TRBJ1-5	medium-sized	TGTGCCAGCAGTGAGGGGACAGGGGGCAATCAGCCCCAGCATTTT	CASSEGTGGNQPQHF
TRBV27	14	TRBD1	TRBJ2-1	.	TGTGCCAGCAGTCCAGACAGGGGGCTCAATGAGCAGTTCTTC	CASSPDRGLNEQFF
TRBV6-1	14	TRBD1	TRBJ1-1	.	TGTGCCAGCGGCCAACAGGGGATGAACACTGAAGCTTTCTTT	CASGQQGMNTEAFF
TRBV18	17	TRBD2	TRBJ2-4	.	TGTGCCAGCTCACCACCTCCCGGGGGGGCCGCCAAAAACATTCAGTACTTC	CASSPPPGGAAKNIQYF
TRBV2	12	.	TRBJ1-1	.	TGTGCCAGCGATAAAATTGAGACTGAAGCTTTCTTT	CASDKIETEAFF
TRBV5-4	13	.	TRBJ2-7	.	TGTGCCAGCAGCTTGGACGGGTCCTACGAGCAGTACTTC	CASSLDGSYEQYF
TRBV5-4	15	.	TRBJ2-1	.	TGTGCCAGCAGCCTAACCGGGGGCTCCTACAATGAGCAGTTCTTC	CASSLTGGSYNEQFF
TRBV4-1	15	.	TRBJ1-6	.	TGCGCCAGCAGCCAAGGCAGTATCTATAATTCACCCCTCCACTTT	CASSQGSIYNSPLHF
TRBV20-1	10	.	TRBJ2-3	.	TGCAGTGTTAAGACTGATACGCAGTATTTT	CSVKTDTQYF
TRBV2	14	TRBD1	TRBJ2-7	.	TGTGCCAGCGGTAAGGGACAGGGGATCCACGAGCAGTACTTC	CASGKGQGIHEQYF
TRBV10-3	14	.	TRBJ1-1	.	TGTGCCACGGCAAACCAGGGGAAGAACACTGAAGCTTTCTTT	CATANQGKNTEAFF
TRBV6-5	14	.	TRBJ2-5	few	TGTGCCAGCAGTTACGGGCAGTCCCAAGAGACCCAGTACTTC	CASSYGQSQETQYF
TRBV21-1	18	.	TRBJ1-5	.	TGTGCCCCCCGAGGTGGTGCGCTGAGGACAGGGGGCAATCAGCCCCAGCATTTT	CAPRGGALRTGGNQPQHF
TRBV18	15	.	TRBJ1-2	few	TGTGCCAGCTCACCATCCGCGGCAGGGTTCTATGGCTACACCTTC	CASSPSAAGFYGYTF
TRBV19	14	.	TRBJ1-6	.	TGTGCCACCCACGACCCGGCACAGAATTCACCCCTCCACTTT	CATHDPAQNSPLHF
TRBV13	17	.	TRBJ2-6	.	TGTGCCAGCAGCTCGTCGTCCTCGAGCACTGGGGCCAACGTCCTGACTTTC	CASSSSSSSTGANVLTF
TRBV19	15	TRBD1	TRBJ1-5	few	TGTGCCAGCAGCCCCGGCTGGGCAGGGGGTCAGCCCCAGCATTTT	CASSPGWAGGQPQHF
TRBV5-1	15	TRBD1	TRBJ1-2	.	TGCGCCAGCAGCTCTCGGGACAGGGGACCTAATGGCTACACCTTC	CASSSRDRGPNGYTF
TRBV5-6	17	TRBD1	TRBJ1-5	few	TGTGCCAGCAGCTTGTGGCAGGGGGCGTATAGCAATCAGCCCCAGCATTTT	CASSLWQGAYSNQPQHF
TRBV7-9	12	.	TRBJ2-1	once	TGTGCCAGCAGCTTGGAACTAAATGAGCAGTTCTTC	CASSLELNEQFF
TRBV7-3	17	TRBD1	TRBJ2-2	.	TGTGCCAGCAGCTTGATGGGACAGGGGGCTGGCACCGGGGAGCTGTTTTTT	CASSLMGQGAGTGELFF
TRBV11-1	14	TRBD1	TRBJ1-2	few	TGTGCCAGCAGCCCGGACAGGACAAACTATGGCTACACCTTC	CASSPDRTNYGYTF
TRBV4-3	15	TRBD1	TRBJ1-2	.	TGCGCCAGCAGCCAAGGAACAGGGGGCTACTATGGCTACACCTTC	CASSQGTGGYYGYTF
TRBV6-5	15	.	TRBJ1-2	few	TGTGCCAGCGCGCTAAGGGGGACAATCAACTATGGCTACACCTTC	CASALRGTINYGYTF
TRBV7-9	15	.	TRBJ1-2	few	TGTGCCAGCAGCTTAGATCTGGCGATTGGAGATGGCTACACCTTC	CASSLDLAIGDGYTF
TRBV28	14	.	TRBJ2-5	.	TGTGCCAGCAGTTTATGGCCAGATCAAGAGACCCAGTACTTC	CASSLWPDQETQYF
TRBV5-1	14	.	TRBJ1-1	.	TGCGCCAGCAGCCCAAATCGACAGAACACTGAAGCTTTCTTT	CASSPNRQNTEAFF
TRBV9	17	.	TRBJ2-2	once	TGTGCCAGCAGCGTAGCTGGGGGCGCTCCGAACACCGGGGAGCTGTTTTTT	CASSVAGGAPNTGELFF
TRBV27	13	TRBD1	TRBJ2-5	.	TGTGCCAGCGCCACGACAGGGTGGGTGACCCAGTACTTC	CASATTGWVTQYF
TRBV6-5	14	.	TRBJ2-3	once	TGTGCCAGCAGTTCGGGACACCCCACAGATACGCAGTATTTT	CASSSGHPTDTQYF
TRBV5-1	16	TRBD1	TRBJ2-2	.	TGCGCCAGCAGGGACCGAGGGACAGGGGTCACCGGGGAGCTGTTTTTT	CASRDRGTGVTGELFF
TRBV4-2	16	TRBD1	TRBJ2-7	.	TGTGCCAGCAGCCAAGGACCGGGACAGGACACCTACGAGCAGTACTTC	CASSQGPGQDTYEQYF
TRBV4-3	18	TRBD2	TRBJ2-5	.	TGCGCCAGCAGCCAAGATTGGTCTAGCGGGGGGGGCGGGGAGACCCAGTACTTC	CASSQDWSSGGGGETQYF
TRBV6-1	14	TRBD1	TRBJ1-5	.	TGTGCCAGCAGTGATCGGACAGGGAATCAGCCCCAGCATTTT	CASSDRTGNQPQHF
TRBV7-9	11	.	TRBJ1-1	few	TGTGCCAGCAGCTCTTCGGCTGAAGCTTTCTTT	CASSSSAEAFF
TRBV5-6	15	.	TRBJ1-1	.	TGTGCCAGCTCCCGCAGGACAGATTTTAACACTGAAGCTTTCTTT	CASSRRTDFNTEAFF
TRBV9	15	TRBD1	TRBJ2-7	few	TGTGCCAGCAGCGTAAGAGCCGGGACAGGGGACGAGCAGTACTTC	CASSVRAGTGDEQYF
TRBV7-9	15	.	TRBJ2-5	.	TGTGCCAGCAGCTTAGCGTTCGGCAGGGTGGAGACCCAGTACTTC	CASSLAFGRVETQYF
TRBV11-2	14	.	TRBJ2-7	once	TGTGCCAGCAGCTTCGGCAGGTCTGGCTACGAGCAGTACTTC	CASSFGRSGYEQYF
TRBV5-1	17	.	TRBJ2-4	.	TGCGCCAGCAGAATTCACTGGTCCGGGAAATTTCAAAACATTCAGTACTTC	CASRIHWSGKFQNIQYF
TRBV7-9	14	TRBD1	TRBJ1-2	.	TGTGCCAGCAGCCCGGGACAGGGCAACTATGGCTACACCTTC	CASSPGQGNYGYTF
TRBV2	15	TRBD1	TRBJ1-1	.	TGTGCCAGCAGTGGTACAGGGGGCGAAAACACTGAAGCTTTCTTT	CASSGTGGENTEAFF
TRBV11-2	15	TRBD1	TRBJ1-1	.	TGTGCCAGCAGCTTAGGGTGGGACAGGGAGGGCGAAGCTTTCTTT	CASSLGWDREGEAFF
TRBV6-6	16	TRBD2	TRBJ2-3	.	TGTGCCAGCAGTTACCGAGCGGGGGGGTGGGAAGATACGCAGTATTTT	CASSYRAGGWEDTQYF
TRBV9	17	.	TRBJ1-3	.	TGTGCCAGCAGCTCCAACGAACAGGGTTACTCTGGAAACACCATATATTTT	CASSSNEQGYSGNTIYF
TRBV5-6	13	.	TRBJ2-4	.	TGTGCCAGCAGCTTGTTACAGGCAAACATTCAGTACTTC	CASSLLQANIQYF
TRBV7-9	15	.	TRBJ1-1	.	TGTGCCACCAAGGGGAATAACAGGGATGGCACTGAAGCTTTCTTT	CATKGNNRDGTEAFF
TRBV28	14	.	TRBJ1-2	few	TGTGCCAGCTCACCTCCCCCAGGGGAAGGTGGCTACACCTTC	CASSPPPGEGGYTF
TRBV7-9	12	.	TRBJ2-7	.	TGTTCCAGCCAAACCCAGGGTTTCGAGCAGTACTTC	CSSQTQGFEQYF